This T cell receptor (beta chain) was obtained from a study of vaccination effects on CD4 cells after COVID-19. Sequencing in the ViraFEST assay came after antigen-specific CD4+ T cells had been expanded with viral peptide pools, which were used to stimulate PBMC. Following a roughly 9-day culture, CD4+ T cells were purified. The healthy vaccine recipients, who had no prior SARS-CoV-2 infection, showed negative nucleocapsid antibodies. This CDR3 region has 15 residues. V dropped 6 bases and J dropped 4; count of bases not matched to a gene: 5. Germline values: CDR1 SGHVS, CDR2 FNYEAQ. A remark on this clone: Its target is not known.

TCRdb's table, derived via immunoSEQ multiplex PCR, lists solely in-frame clones and lacks some. The sample holds tens of thousands of clones; around 80% are singletons and the top ten take 15% to 20%. The input for sequencing was CD4+ T cells from PBMCs cultured with HCoV-NL63 spike peptides, taken before COVID-19 vaccination. This rearrangement joins TRBV7-6 to TRBJ2-1, with 11 positions matching TRBD2. This TCR was recovered from a human donor who received a COVID-19 vaccine. Written as DNA, the CDR3 is TGTGCCAGCAGACAAGGGACTAGCGGTTACAATGAGCAGTTCTTC. Translated, it gives CASRQGTSGYNEQFF.